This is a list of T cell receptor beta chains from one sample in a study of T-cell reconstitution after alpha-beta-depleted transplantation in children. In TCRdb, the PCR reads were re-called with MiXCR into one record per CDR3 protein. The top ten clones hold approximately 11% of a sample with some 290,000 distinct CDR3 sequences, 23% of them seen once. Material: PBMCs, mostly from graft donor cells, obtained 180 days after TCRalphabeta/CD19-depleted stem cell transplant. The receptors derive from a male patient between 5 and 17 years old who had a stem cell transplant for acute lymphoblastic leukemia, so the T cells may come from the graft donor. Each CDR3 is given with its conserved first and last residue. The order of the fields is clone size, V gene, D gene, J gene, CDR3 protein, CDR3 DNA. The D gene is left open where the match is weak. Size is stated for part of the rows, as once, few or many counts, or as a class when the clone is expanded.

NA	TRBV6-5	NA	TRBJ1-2	CFYGVYGYTF	TGTTTCTACGGGGTCTATGGCTACACCTTC
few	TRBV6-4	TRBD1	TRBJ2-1	CASREGTGVYNEQFF	TGTGCCAGCCGGGAGGGGACAGGGGTCTACAATGAGCAGTTCTTC
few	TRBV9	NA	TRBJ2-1	CASSVGAASYNEQFF	TGTGCCAGCAGCGTGGGAGCGGCATCCTACAATGAGCAGTTCTTC
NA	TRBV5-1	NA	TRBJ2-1	CASSLVAGLNEQFF	TGCGCCAGCAGCTTGGTGGCTGGGCTTAATGAGCAGTTCTTC
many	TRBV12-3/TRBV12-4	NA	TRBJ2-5	CASSGPQETQYF	TGTGCCAGTAGCGGTCCGCAAGAGACCCAGTACTTC
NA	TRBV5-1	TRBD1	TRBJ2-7	CASSFYSTIIGTGSSYEQYF	TGCGCCAGCAGCTTTTACTCTACTATCATAGGGACAGGGAGCTCCTACGAGCAGTACTTC
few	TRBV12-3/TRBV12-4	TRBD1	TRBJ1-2	CASSLSRGQGENGYTF	TGTGCCAGCAGTTTGTCGAGGGGACAGGGAGAGAATGGCTACACCTTC
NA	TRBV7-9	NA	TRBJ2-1	CASSFDWSSYNEQFF	TGTGCCAGCAGCTTCGACTGGAGCTCCTACAATGAGCAGTTCTTC
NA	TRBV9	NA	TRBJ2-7	CASSGLAGLGEQYF	TGTGCCAGCAGCGGCCTAGCAGGGCTAGGCGAGCAGTACTTC
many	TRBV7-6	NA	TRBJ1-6	CASSQQQGGSPLHF	TGTGCCAGCAGCCAACAGCAGGGAGGTTCACCCCTCCACTTT
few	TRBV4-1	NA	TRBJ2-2	CASSQVRWNTGELFF	TGCGCCAGCAGCCAAGTGAGGTGGAACACCGGGGAGCTGTTTTTT
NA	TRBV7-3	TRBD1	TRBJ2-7	CASSLNRGPRHVKGRPRYEQYF	TGTGCCAGCAGCCTTAACAGGGGGCCGCGCCACGTAAAGGGCCGACCTCGCTACGAGCAGTACTTC
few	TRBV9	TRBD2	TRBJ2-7	CASSVSGNVAGVGEQYF	TGTGCCAGCAGCGTCAGCGGGAACGTAGCGGGAGTTGGCGAGCAGTACTTC
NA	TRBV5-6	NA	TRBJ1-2	CASSFPSVSRVTF	TGTGCCAGCAGCTTCCCCTCAGTGTCCCGGGTAACCTTC
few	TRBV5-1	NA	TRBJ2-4	CASSLAWARGAGGKNIQYF	TGCGCCAGCAGCTTGGCCTGGGCTCGGGGGGCCGGAGGCAAAAACATTCAGTACTTC
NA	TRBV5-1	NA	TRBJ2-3	CASSFGLAPDTQYF	TGCGCCAGCAGCTTCGGGCTAGCGCCAGATACGCAGTATTTT
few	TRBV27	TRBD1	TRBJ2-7	CASSFQGALGEQYF	TGTGCCAGCAGTTTCCAGGGGGCGCTGGGCGAGCAGTACTTC
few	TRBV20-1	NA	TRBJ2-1	CSDGGHSRYNEQFF	TGCAGCGATGGGGGCCACTCAAGATACAATGAGCAGTTCTTC
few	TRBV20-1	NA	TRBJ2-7	CSARETYYEQYF	TGCAGTGCTAGAGAAACCTACTACGAGCAGTACTTC
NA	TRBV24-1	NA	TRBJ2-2	CATSDSGTPNTGELFF	TGTGCCACCAGTGATTCCGGGACTCCGAACACCGGGGAGCTGTTTTTT
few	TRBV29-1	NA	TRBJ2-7	CSVAAGPYEQYF	TGCAGCGTTGCGGCGGGCCCCTACGAGCAGTACTTC
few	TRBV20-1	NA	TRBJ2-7	CSARGLTGSGYEQYF	TGCAGTGCTAGAGGCCTTACGGGTTCCGGTTACGAGCAGTACTTC
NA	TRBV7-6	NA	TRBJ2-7	CASSFREPYEQYF	TGTGCCAGCAGCTTCCGGGAACCCTACGAGCAGTACTTC
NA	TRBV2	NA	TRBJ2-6	CASRDGQYSGANVLTF	TGTGCCAGCAGGGACGGACAGTACTCTGGGGCCAACGTCCTGACTTTC
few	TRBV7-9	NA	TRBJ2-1	CASSPKMGQTRYNEQFF	TGTGCCAGCAGCCCGAAAATGGGACAAACCCGCTACAATGAGCAGTTCTTC
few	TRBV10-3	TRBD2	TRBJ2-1	CAISARWLAGGGREVYNEQFF	TGTGCCATCAGCGCTCGGTGGCTAGCGGGAGGAGGAAGGGAGGTCTACAATGAGCAGTTCTTC
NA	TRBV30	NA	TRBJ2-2	CAWTLANTGELFF	TGTGCCTGGACGCTAGCGAACACCGGGGAGCTGTTTTTT
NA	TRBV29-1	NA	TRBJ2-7	CSAELKGYEQYF	TGCAGCGCTGAATTAAAGGGCTACGAGCAGTACTTC
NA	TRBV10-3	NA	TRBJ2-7	CAISESQVPAYEQYF	TGTGCCATCAGTGAGTCCCAGGTTCCCGCCTACGAGCAGTACTTC
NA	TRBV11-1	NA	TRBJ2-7	CASSLGGASSYEQYF	TGTGCCAGCAGCTTAGGCGGGGCCAGCTCCTACGAGCAGTACTTC
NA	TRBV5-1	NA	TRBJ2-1	CASNGDGYNEQFF	TGCGCCAGCAATGGGGACGGCTACAATGAGCAGTTCTTC
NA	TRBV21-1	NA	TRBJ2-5	CASSSLGSGRAGETQYF	TGTGCCAGCTCCTCCTTGGGTAGCGGGAGGGCCGGCGAGACCCAGTACTTC
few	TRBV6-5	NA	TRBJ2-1	CASRGRNEQFF	TGTGCCAGCAGAGGGCGAAATGAGCAGTTCTTC
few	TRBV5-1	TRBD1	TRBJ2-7	CASSSQGAVSHEQYF	TGCGCCAGCAGCTCACAGGGGGCGGTATCCCACGAGCAGTACTTC
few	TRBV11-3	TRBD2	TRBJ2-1	CASSPSEREYYNEQFF	TGTGCCAGCAGCCCCTCTGAGCGGGAGTACTACAATGAGCAGTTCTTC
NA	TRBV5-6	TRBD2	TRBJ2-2	CASSLEEGRETGELFF	TGTGCCAGCAGCCTGGAGGAGGGGAGGGAAACCGGGGAGCTGTTTTTT
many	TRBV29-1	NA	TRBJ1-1	CSAERTRNTEAFF	TGCAGCGCCGAACGTACTAGAAACACTGAAGCTTTCTTT
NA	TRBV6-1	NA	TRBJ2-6	CASSERPSKKGSGANVLTF	TGTGCCAGCAGTGAGAGGCCCTCTAAAAAGGGGTCAGGGGCCAACGTCCTGACTTTC
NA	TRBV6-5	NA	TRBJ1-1	CASSYSMGFGEAFF	TGTGCCAGCAGTTACTCGATGGGTTTCGGTGAAGCTTTCTTT
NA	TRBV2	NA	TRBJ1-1	CASEGQGDTEAFF	TGTGCCAGCGAGGGTCAGGGAGACACTGAAGCTTTCTTT
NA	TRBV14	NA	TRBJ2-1	CASSGSVTLYNEQFF	TGTGCCAGCAGCGGCAGCGTAACTCTTTACAATGAGCAGTTCTTC
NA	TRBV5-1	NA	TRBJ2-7	CASSLGTIDSYEQYF	TGCGCCAGCAGCTTGGGGACAATCGACTCCTACGAGCAGTACTTC
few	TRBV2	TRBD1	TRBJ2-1	CASQWDRGSNEQFF	TGTGCCAGCCAGTGGGACAGGGGTTCCAATGAGCAGTTCTTC
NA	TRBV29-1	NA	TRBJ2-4	CSVERGTKNIQYF	TGCAGCGTGGAAAGGGGAACCAAAAACATTCAGTACTTC
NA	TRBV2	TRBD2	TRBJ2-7	CASRRITGTSGSWYEQYF	TGTGCCAGCAGACGGATTACCGGGACTAGCGGGAGTTGGTACGAGCAGTACTTC
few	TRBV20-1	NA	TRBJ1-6	CSARVENTYSPLHF	TGCAGCGCCAGGGTCGAGAATACTTATTCACCCCTCCACTTT
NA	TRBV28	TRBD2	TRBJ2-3	CASMTKLAGDTDTQYF	TGTGCCAGCATGACGAAATTAGCGGGTGACACAGATACGCAGTATTTT
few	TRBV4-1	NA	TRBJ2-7	CASSRDRAAYEQYF	TGCGCCAGCAGCCGGGACCGAGCAGCCTACGAGCAGTACTTC
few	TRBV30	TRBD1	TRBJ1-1	CAWMGQVNTEAFF	TGTGCCTGGATGGGACAGGTGAACACTGAAGCTTTCTTT
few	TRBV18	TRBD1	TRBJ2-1	CASSPGDSIFSNEQFF	TGTGCCAGCTCACCAGGGGACAGCATTTTCAGTAATGAGCAGTTCTTC
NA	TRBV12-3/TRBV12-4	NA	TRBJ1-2	CASTIQGTYCYTF	TGTGCCAGCACTATACAGGGTACCTATTGCTACACCTTC
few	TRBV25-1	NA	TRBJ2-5	CASSEWAGFQETQYF	TGTGCCAGCAGTGAATGGGCAGGCTTCCAAGAGACCCAGTACTTC
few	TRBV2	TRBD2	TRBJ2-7	CASRVRGLGAAEQYF	TGTGCCAGCAGAGTTAGGGGACTAGGGGCCGCCGAGCAGTACTTC
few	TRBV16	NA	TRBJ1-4	CASSQTRTANEKLFF	TGTGCCAGCAGCCAAACGCGGACAGCTAATGAAAAACTGTTTTTT
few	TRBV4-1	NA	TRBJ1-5	CASSQGKGVLSNQPQHF	TGCGCCAGCAGCCAAGGGAAAGGAGTCCTTAGCAATCAGCCCCAGCATTTT